One T cell receptor beta chain is described in this entry. Its matching antigen is unknown. Documented treatment: roughly 10-day PBMC culture with coronavirus spike peptide pools or control peptides (ViraFEST assay). The study sequenced cultured CD4+ T cell DNA using the Oncomine TCR Beta short-read assay. Researchers extracted genomic DNA from CD4+ T cells that had been cultured. TCRdb re-derived calls from the PCR reads in MiXCR, one entry per CDR3 protein. Of more than 20,000 distinct CDR3 sequences detected, 60% appear once; the ten largest clones hold less than 15%. The data were taken from a study of vaccination and CD4 T cells after COVID-19. Study-wide context: Two of the convalescents were Hispanic, and convalescents were six males and four females.

General observations from the study: Median SARS-CoV-2-reactive clonotype numbers rose nonsignificantly, roughly 20 to 38.

The germline V and J ends were trimmed by 4 bases and 0 bases, with 15 bases remaining between them. Per the germline V gene, CDR1 is SGHAT and CDR2 is FQNNGV. The CDR3 spans 16 residues. Specimen: CD4+ T cells from blood, cultured in vitro, collected after SARS-CoV-2 vaccination. The sequence was obtained from a human donor who received a COVID-19 vaccine. The chain carries TRBV11-2 and TRBJ2-5; no definite D call. The CDR3 reads CASSSFDGAYQETQYF. The CDR3 DNA follows: TGTGCCAGCAGCTCCTTTGACGGAGCGTACCAAGAGACCCAGTACTTC.